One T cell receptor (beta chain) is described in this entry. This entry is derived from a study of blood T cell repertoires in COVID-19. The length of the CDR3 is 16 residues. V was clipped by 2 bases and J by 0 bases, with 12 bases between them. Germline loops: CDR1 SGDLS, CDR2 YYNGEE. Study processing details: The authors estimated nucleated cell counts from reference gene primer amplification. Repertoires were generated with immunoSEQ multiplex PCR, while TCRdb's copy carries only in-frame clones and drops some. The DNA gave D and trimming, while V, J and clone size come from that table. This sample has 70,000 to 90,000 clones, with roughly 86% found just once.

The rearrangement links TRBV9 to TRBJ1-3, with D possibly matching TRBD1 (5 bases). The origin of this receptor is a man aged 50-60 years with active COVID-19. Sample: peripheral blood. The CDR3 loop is CASSVSQGISGNTIYF. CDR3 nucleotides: TGTGCCAGCAGCGTTTCTCAGGGAATCTCTGGAAACACCATATATTTT.